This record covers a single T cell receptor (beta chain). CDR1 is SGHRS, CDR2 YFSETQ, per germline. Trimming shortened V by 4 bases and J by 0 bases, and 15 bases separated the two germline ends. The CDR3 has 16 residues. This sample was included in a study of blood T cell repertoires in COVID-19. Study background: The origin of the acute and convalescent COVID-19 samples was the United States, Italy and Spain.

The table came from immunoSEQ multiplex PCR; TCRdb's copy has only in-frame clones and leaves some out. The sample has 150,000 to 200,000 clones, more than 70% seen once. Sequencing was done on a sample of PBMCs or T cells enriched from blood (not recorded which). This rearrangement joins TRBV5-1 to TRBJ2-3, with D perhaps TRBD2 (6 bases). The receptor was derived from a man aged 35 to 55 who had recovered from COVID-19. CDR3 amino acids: CASSLTGRESTDTQYF. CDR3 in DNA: TGCGCCAGCAGCCTAACCGGACGGGAGAGCACAGATACGCAGTATTTT. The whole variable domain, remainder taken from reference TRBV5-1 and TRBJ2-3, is KAGVTQTPRYLIKTRGQQVTLSCSPISGHRSVSWYQQTPGQGLQFLFEYFSETQRNKGNFPGRFSGRQFSNSRSEMNVSTLELGDSALYLCASSLTGRESTDTQYFGPGTRLTVL.